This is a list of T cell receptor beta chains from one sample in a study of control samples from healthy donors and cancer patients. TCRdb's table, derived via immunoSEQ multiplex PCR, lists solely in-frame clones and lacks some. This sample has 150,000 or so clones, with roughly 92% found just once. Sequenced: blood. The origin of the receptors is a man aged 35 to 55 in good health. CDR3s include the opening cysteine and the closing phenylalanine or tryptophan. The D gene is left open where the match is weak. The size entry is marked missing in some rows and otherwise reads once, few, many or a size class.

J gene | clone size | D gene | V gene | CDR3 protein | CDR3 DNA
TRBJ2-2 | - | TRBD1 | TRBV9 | CASSLSTGTGGSTGELFF | TGTGCCAGCAGCCTAAGCACCGGGACAGGGGGCAGCACCGGGGAGCTGTTTTTT
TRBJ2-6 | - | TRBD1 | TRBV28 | CASSPRQGTGANVLTF | TGTGCCAGCAGTCCCCGACAGGGAACTGGGGCCAACGTCCTGACTTTC
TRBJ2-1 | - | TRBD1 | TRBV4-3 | CASSQDGTGDNEQFF | TGCGCCAGCAGCCAAGACGGGACAGGGGACAATGAGCAGTTCTTC
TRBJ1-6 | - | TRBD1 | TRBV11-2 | CASSSPRDRGHSPLHF | TGTGCCAGCAGCTCACCCCGGGACAGGGGGCATTCACCCCTCCACTTT
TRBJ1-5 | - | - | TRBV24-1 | CATRGAGNQPQHF | TGTGCCACCAGGGGGGCCGGCAATCAGCCCCAGCATTTT
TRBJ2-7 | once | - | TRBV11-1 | CASSLASPTYEQYF | TGTGCCAGCAGCTTAGCGTCGCCTACCTACGAGCAGTACTTC
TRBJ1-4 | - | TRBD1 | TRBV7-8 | CASSVGTGEFSKLFF | TGTGCCAGCAGCGTGGGGACAGGGGAGTTTTCAAAACTGTTTTTT
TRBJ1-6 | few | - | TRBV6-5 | CASSPKSNSPLHF | TGTGCCAGCAGTCCCAAATCCAATTCACCCCTCCACTTT
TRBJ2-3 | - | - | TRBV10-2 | CASSGGAPGTQYF | TGCGCCAGCAGTGGCGGGGCTCCCGGTACGCAGTATTTT
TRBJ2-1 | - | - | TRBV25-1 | CASGSLSSYNEQFF | TGTGCCAGCGGTTCGTTGAGCTCCTACAATGAGCAGTTCTTC
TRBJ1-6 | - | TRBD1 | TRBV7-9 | CASSSGTGNSPLHF | TGTGCCAGCAGCTCCGGGACAGGGAATTCACCCCTCCACTTT
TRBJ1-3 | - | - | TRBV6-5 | CASRPRTVSGNTIYF | TGTGCCAGCAGACCTAGGACAGTCAGCGGAAACACCATATATTTT
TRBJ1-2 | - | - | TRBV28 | CASSTMVGYTF | TGTGCCAGCAGTACTATGGTTGGCTACACCTTC
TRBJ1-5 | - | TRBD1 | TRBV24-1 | CATSDRTGDNSNQPQHF | TGTGCCACCAGTGACCGGACAGGGGACAATAGCAATCAGCCCCAGCATTTT
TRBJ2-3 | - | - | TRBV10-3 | CAIDPGTDTQYF | TGTGCCATCGACCCAGGCACAGATACGCAGTATTTT
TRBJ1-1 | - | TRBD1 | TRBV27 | CASSPQTGGGRTEAFF | TGTGCCAGCAGTCCACAGACAGGGGGCGGGAGGACTGAAGCTTTCTTT
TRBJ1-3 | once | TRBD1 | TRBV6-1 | CASSDARGLGNTIYF | TGTGCCAGCAGTGATGCCAGGGGGCTTGGAAACACCATATATTTT
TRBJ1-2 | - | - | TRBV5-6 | CASSLAQGLFYGYTF | TGTGCCAGCAGCTTGGCCCAGGGTTTGTTCTATGGCTACACCTTC
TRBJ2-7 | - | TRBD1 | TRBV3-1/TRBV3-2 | CASSPGTGGGYEQYF | TGTGCCAGCAGCCCCGGGACAGGGGGCGGCTACGAGCAGTACTTC
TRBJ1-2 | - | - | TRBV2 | CASSEQGVRYGYTF | TGTGCCAGCAGTGAACAGGGAGTCCGCTATGGCTACACCTTC
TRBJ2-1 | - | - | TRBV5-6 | CASSYPSVLGPGPGEQFF | TGTGCCAGCAGCTACCCCTCCGTTCTGGGCCCGGGTCCGGGTGAGCAGTTCTTC
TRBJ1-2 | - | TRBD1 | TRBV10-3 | CAISPTGGGDYGYTF | TGTGCCATCAGTCCCACAGGGGGAGGAGACTATGGCTACACCTTC
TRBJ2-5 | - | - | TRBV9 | CASSVGIGAVQETQYF | TGTGCCAGCAGCGTAGGAATCGGAGCGGTGCAAGAGACCCAGTACTTC
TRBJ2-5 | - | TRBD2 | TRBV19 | CASSPLAGGETQYF | TGTGCCAGTAGTCCACTAGCGGGGGGGGAGACCCAGTACTTC
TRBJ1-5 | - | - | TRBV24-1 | CATSRGNGQPQHF | TGTGCCACCAGTCGGGGGAATGGCCAGCCCCAGCATTTT
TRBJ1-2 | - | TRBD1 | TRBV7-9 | CASSQSVTGGNYGYTF | TGTGCCAGCAGCCAGTCGGTTACAGGGGGCAACTATGGCTACACCTTC
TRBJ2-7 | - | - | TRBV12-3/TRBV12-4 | CASSLTAYEQYF | TGTGCCAGCAGTCTAACAGCCTACGAGCAGTACTTC
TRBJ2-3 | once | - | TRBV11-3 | CASSFLSTDTQYF | TGTGCCAGCAGCTTTCTTAGCACAGATACGCAGTATTTT
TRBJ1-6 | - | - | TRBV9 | CASSVSGSGSPLHF | TGTGCCAGCAGCGTTTCGGGGAGTGGTTCACCCCTCCACTTT
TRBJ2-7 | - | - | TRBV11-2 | CASSLGSYEQYF | TGTGCCAGCAGCTTGGGGTCCTACGAGCAGTACTTC
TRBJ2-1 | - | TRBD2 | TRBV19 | CASRVTSGAYNEQFF | TGTGCCAGTAGGGTAACTAGCGGAGCTTACAATGAGCAGTTCTTC
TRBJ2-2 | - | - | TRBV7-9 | CASSFQPLRGNTGELFF | TGTGCCAGCAGCTTTCAGCCCCTTAGGGGTAACACCGGGGAGCTGTTTTTT
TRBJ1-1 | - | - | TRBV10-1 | CASSESGTRHTEAFF | TGCGCCAGCAGTGAGTCGGGCACAAGGCACACTGAAGCTTTCTTT
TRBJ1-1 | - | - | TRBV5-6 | CASSLVTLNTEAFF | TGTGCCAGCAGCTTGGTTACTCTTAACACTGAAGCTTTCTTT
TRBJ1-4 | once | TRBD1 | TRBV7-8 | CASSKAGTAYSNEKLFF | TGTGCCAGCAGCAAGGCCGGGACAGCCTACTCTAATGAAAAACTGTTTTTT
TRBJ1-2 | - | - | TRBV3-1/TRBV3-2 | CASSQGTDLRYGYTF | TGTGCCAGCAGCCAAGGGACAGACCTTCGCTATGGCTACACCTTC
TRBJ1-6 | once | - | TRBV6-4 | CASSATGDANSPLHF | TGTGCCAGCAGTGCCACCGGGGACGCAAATTCACCCCTCCACTTT
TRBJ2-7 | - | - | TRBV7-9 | CASSRGRVSHEQYF | TGTGCCAGCAGCCGCGGTAGGGTTTCCCACGAGCAGTACTTC
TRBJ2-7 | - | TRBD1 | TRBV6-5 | CASSLRTGKSYEQYF | TGTGCCAGCAGTTTGCGGACAGGGAAATCCTACGAGCAGTACTTC
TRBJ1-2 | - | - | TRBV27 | CASSLKQNYGYTF | TGTGCCAGCAGTTTAAAACAGAATTATGGCTACACCTTC
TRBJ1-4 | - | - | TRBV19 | CASSIGGATNEKLFF | TGTGCCAGTAGTATAGGGGGAGCAACTAATGAAAAACTGTTTTTT
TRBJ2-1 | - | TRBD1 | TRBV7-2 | CASSRDRGSYNEQFF | TGTGCCAGCAGCAGGGACAGGGGCTCCTACAATGAGCAGTTCTTC
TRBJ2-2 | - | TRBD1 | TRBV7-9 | CASGDRAGIGELFF | TGTGCCAGCGGGGACAGGGCAGGTATCGGGGAGCTGTTTTTT
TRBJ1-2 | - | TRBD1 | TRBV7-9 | CASSLESQGATYGYTF | TGTGCCAGCAGCTTAGAAAGTCAGGGGGCTACCTATGGCTACACCTTC
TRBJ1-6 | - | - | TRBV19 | CASSVGATPLHF | TGTGCCAGTAGCGTAGGAGCGACACCCCTCCACTTT
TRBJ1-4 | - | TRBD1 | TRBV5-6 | CASSHRGGGNEKLFF | TGTGCCAGCAGCCACCGGGGAGGGGGCAATGAAAAACTGTTTTTT
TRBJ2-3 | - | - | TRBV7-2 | CASSWDFGGLHF | TGTGCCAGCAGCTGGGATTTCGGTGGTTTGCATTTT
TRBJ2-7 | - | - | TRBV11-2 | CASSGGDPVGQYF | TGTGCCAGCAGCGGTGGTGACCCCGTCGGGCAGTACTTC
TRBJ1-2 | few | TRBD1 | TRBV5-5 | CASSLNRDSYGYTF | TGTGCCAGCAGCCTCAACCGGGACAGTTATGGCTACACCTTC
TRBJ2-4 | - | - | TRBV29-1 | CSVEDSKNIQYF | TGCAGCGTTGAAGACAGCAAAAACATTCAGTACTTC
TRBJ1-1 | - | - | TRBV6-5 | CASSNQGMNTEAFF | TGTGCCAGCAGTAACCAAGGGATGAACACTGAAGCTTTCTTT
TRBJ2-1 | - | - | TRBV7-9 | CASSPWDGGGDEQFF | TGTGCCAGCAGCCCATGGGATGGCGGGGGCGATGAGCAGTTCTTC
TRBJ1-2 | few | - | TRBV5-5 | CASSSHQQGPTNYGYTF | TGTGCCAGCAGCTCTCACCAGCAGGGTCCTACTAACTATGGCTACACCTTC
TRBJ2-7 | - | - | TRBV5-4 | CASSPSRRTGNEQYF | TGTGCCAGCAGCCCCAGTCGCCGGACCGGGAACGAGCAGTACTTC
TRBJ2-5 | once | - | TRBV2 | CASKQGAFTYQETQYF | TGTGCCAGCAAGCAGGGTGCATTCACGTACCAAGAGACCCAGTACTTC